Each of the 29 T cell receptor beta chains below was sequenced from the same sample in a study of blood T cell repertoires in COVID-19. Profiled with immunoSEQ multiplex PCR; TCRdb holds only in-frame clones, not every one. This sample has 250,000 or so clones, with around nine tenths found just once. The sample comprised peripheral blood. These receptors were taken from a man aged 30 to 39 with active or convalescent COVID-19.

The chain links TRBV18 to TRBJ1-4; a possible D gene is TRBD1 (5 bases). The CDR3 sequence is 14 residues long. Between the trimmed V and J ends, which lost 2 bases and 6 bases, there was a span of 10 bases. Germline V gene sequence: CDR1 KGHSH, CDR2 LQKENI. This CDR3 reads CASSPTGQDEKLFF. The CDR3 DNA reads as TGTGCCAGCTCACCAACCGGACAAGATGAAAAACTGTTTTTT.

The chain uses TRBV9 and TRBJ1-2; the D gene is possibly TRBD1 (6 bases). Germline V CDR1 and CDR2: SGDLS, YYNGEE. The CDR3 is made up of 15 amino acids. Trimming cost V 4 bases and J 4 bases, with 17 bases left between them. The CDR3 here is CASSPPWGLSYGYTF. CDR3 bases: TGTGCCAGCAGCCCCCCGTGGGGGCTAAGCTATGGCTACACCTTC.

This clone has a single count. The gene calls are TRBV4-3 and TRBJ2-3; 14 bases map to TRBD2. V gave up 5 bases and J gave up 4 bases; unmatched junction bases: 8. From germline, CDR1 is LGHNA and CDR2 YSLEER. This CDR3 has 17 amino acids. Here the CDR3 DNA reads TGCGCCAGCAGCGTTGCGGGACTAGCGGGGGAATCAGATACGCAGTATTTT. It yields the protein CASSVAGLAGESDTQYF.

The chain joins TRBV6-1 to TRBJ1-6, with TRBD1 matching 8 bases. The CDR3 length is 18 residues. CDR1 is MNHNS, CDR2 SASEGT, per germline. The V gene end was trimmed by 4 bases and the J gene end by 14 bases; junction bases not matched to a gene: 22. In nucleotides, the CDR3 is TGTGCCAGCAGTGTTGACCTCGTTCACCACAGGGGGTCTTCGGCCCTCCACTTT. Encoded protein: CASSVDLVHHRGSSALHF.

The rearrangement links TRBV7-2 to TRBJ2-1, with D possibly matching TRBD2 (7 bases). Trimming took off 0 bases at V and 7 bases at J, with 13 bases between the two ends. CDR1 and CDR2 (germline): SGHTA, FQGNSA. CDR3 length equals 15 residues. CDR3 residues: CASSLAGGALNEQFF. In DNA, the CDR3 is TGTGCCAGCAGCTTAGCGGGGGGGGCGTTGAATGAGCAGTTCTTC.

This clone was observed once. The rearrangement links TRBV27 to TRBJ2-5; 8 nucleotides line up with TRBD2. The V and J ends lost 6 bases and 5 bases, in that order; junction bases with no gene match: 5. The CDR3 length is 13 residues. The germline V gene encodes CDR1 MNHEY and CDR2 SMNVEV (reference sequence). This CDR3 reads CASRGLAGETQYF. DNA of the CDR3: TGTGCCAGCAGAGGACTAGCTGGGGAGACCCAGTACTTC.

This clone was observed once. The chain is built from TRBV7-2 and TRBJ1-5; tentative D call: TRBD1 (5 bases). The CDR3 is 14 amino acids. With 8 bases removed from V and 7 bases from J, the gap between germline ends came to 18 bases. CDR1 and CDR2 (germline): SGHTA, FQGNSA. The CDR3 nucleotides read TGTGCCAGCGCCCGGGGGTCGGGCGGACAGCCCCAGCATTTT. It codes for CASARGSGGQPQHF.

The V gene is TRBV27, the J gene TRBJ1-1, with 8 bases matching TRBD1. J gave up 1 base and V 7 bases, and 5 bases lay outside the gene matches. The germline CDR1 and CDR2 sequences are MNHEY and SMNVEV (reference sequence). CDR3 length: 14 residues. CDR3 coding DNA: TGTGCCAGCACCGACAGGGGCCCGAACACTGAAGCTTTCTTT. This sequence encodes CASTDRGPNTEAFF.

The chain uses TRBV7-2 and TRBJ1-2; TRBD1 matches 10 bases. Germline V gives CDR1 SGHTA, CDR2 FQGNSA. The CDR3 sequence is 15 residues long. V dropped 6 bases and J dropped 7; count of bases not matched to a gene: 11. The CDR3 sequence: CASSLAGQGIGGYTF. CDR3 nucleotides: TGTGCCAGCAGTCTAGCGGGACAGGGGATTGGTGGCTACACCTTC.

V is TRBV2 and J is TRBJ1-4, with D maybe TRBD1 (5 bases). CDR1 SNHLY and CDR2 FYNNEI come from the germline V gene. The CDR3 covers 13 residues. V was trimmed by 10 bases and J by 4 bases, leaving 13 bases between them. CDR3 coding DNA: TGTGCCATCGACCAGGGCCGTAATGAAAAACTGTTTTTT. Its protein is CAIDQGRNEKLFF.

The V gene is TRBV30, the J gene TRBJ1-2; TRBD1 matches at 7 bases. The CDR3 spans 14 residues. V was pared by 3 bases and J by 7 bases, with 11 bases of the junction left unmatched. Germline CDR1 reads GTSNPN; CDR2 reads SVGIG (reference sequence). For the CDR3, the DNA is TGTGCCTGGAGAGGAACAGGGGCTATGGCTGGCTACACCTTC. Translating it yields CAWRGTGAMAGYTF.

The chain uses TRBV5-6 and TRBJ2-3, with D perhaps matching TRBD2 (7 bases). Germline V gene sequence: CDR1 SGHDT, CDR2 YYEEEE. This CDR3 is built from 16 residues. V lost 4 bases and J 4 bases, leaving 19 bases between the germline ends. The CDR3 DNA is TGTGCCAGCAGCCCGGAAGGAACAGGGAGGGCAGATACGCAGTATTTT. Its protein is CASSPEGTGRADTQYF.

V and J are TRBV4-3 and TRBJ2-3, with 8 bases aligning to TRBD1. V was pared by 2 bases and J by 3 bases, with 10 bases of the junction left unmatched. The CDR3 consists of 17 residues. Germline-derived CDR1 and CDR2 are LGHNA and YSLEER. CDR3 nucleotides: TGCGCCAGCAGCCAAAACCACCGACAGGGGCAAACAGATACGCAGTATTTT. Protein: CASSQNHRQGQTDTQYF.

This chain joins TRBV11-2 and TRBJ2-1; 14 nucleotides line up with TRBD2. Trimming cost V 5 bases and J 9 bases; bases outside gene matches: 9. This CDR3 is 16 amino acids long. The germline V gene has CDR1 SGHAT and CDR2 FQNNGV. The CDR3 DNA is TGTGCCAGCAGCAGCAGACTAGCGGGGGGGCTCCGTGAGCAGTTCTTC. Translated, it gives CASSSRLAGGLREQFF.

The chain couples TRBV29-1 to TRBJ1-2; TRBD1 agrees at 7 bases. V trimming: 6 bases; J trimming: 3 bases; junction bases outside the gene matches: 1. The CDR3 extends over 11 amino acids. Germline assignment: CDR1 SQVTM and CDR2 ANQGSEA. CDR3 nucleotide sequence: TGCAGCGTCGGACAGGACTATGGCTACACCTTC. This gives the protein CSVGQDYGYTF.

The V and J genes are TRBV7-8 and TRBJ2-3, with 9 positions matching TRBD2. CDR1 and CDR2 from the germline V gene are SGHVS and FQNEAQ. The CDR3 totals 16 residues. V shed 1 base and J 2 bases; nucleotides not matched to a gene: 4. In DNA, the CDR3 is TGTGCCAGCAGCTTAGTAGGCGGGGGGGCCACAGATACGCAGTATTTT. Translated, it gives CASSLVGGGATDTQYF.

The chain is built from TRBV5-1 and TRBJ2-5, with D perhaps matching TRBD1 (5 bases). The germline gives CDR1 SGHRS, CDR2 YFSETQ. V was trimmed by 4 bases and J by 5 bases, leaving 9 bases between them. CDR3 size: 12 residues. The CDR3: CASSQAGETQYF. CDR3 nucleotides: TGCGCCAGCAGCCAAGCAGGGGAGACCCAGTACTTC.

This clone occurred once. This chain joins TRBV19 and TRBJ1-5, with no clear D. This CDR3 has 12 amino acids. Between the trimmed V and J ends, which lost 6 bases and 5 bases, there was a span of 8 bases. Germline loops: CDR1 LNHDA, CDR2 SQIVND (reference sequence). The CDR3 protein is CASSHFDQPQHF. The CDR3 nucleotides read TGTGCCAGTAGCCATTTTGATCAGCCCCAGCATTTT.

This clone was found once. The chain couples TRBV19 to TRBJ2-1; possibly TRBD2 for D (5 bases). Trimming stripped 8 bases from V and 7 bases from J, with 21 bases between. Germline V gene lookup returns CDR1 LNHDA and CDR2 SQIVND (reference sequence). The CDR3 runs to 15 residues. The CDR3, as DNA: TGTGCCAGTCGACCCAAGTCGGGGTCTGGAAATGAGCAGTTCTTC. Translated: CASRPKSGSGNEQFF.

The J gene is TRBJ2-7, the V gene TRBV5-1; TRBD1 aligns across 9 bases. From germline, CDR1 is SGHRS and CDR2 YFSETQ. The ends lost 0 bases at V and 5 bases at J; junction bases unmatched: 6. The CDR3 is 15 residues long. The CDR3 sequence: CASSLGGTGFHEQYF. In DNA form, the CDR3 reads TGCGCCAGCAGCTTGGGTGGGACAGGGTTTCACGAGCAGTACTTC.

This chain uses TRBV2 with TRBJ2-3; 8 positions match TRBD2. The CDR3 covers 14 residues. Losses at the gene ends were 3 bases for V and 6 bases for J; bases not matched to a gene: 5. The germline V gene encodes CDR1 SNHLY and CDR2 FYNNEI. Here the CDR3 reads CASSERLATDTQYF. The CDR3 bases are TGTGCCAGCAGTGAGAGACTAGCGACGGATACGCAGTATTTT.

This sequence joins TRBV29-1 and TRBJ2-7; D gene unclear. This CDR3 has 10 residues. The V and J ends lost 5 bases and 7 bases respectively, with 9 bases between them. Germline CDR1 is SQVTM and CDR2 is ANQGSEA. The CDR3 protein is CSVIQFEQYF. The CDR3 region has the DNA TGCAGCGTTATCCAGTTTGAGCAGTACTTC.

The V gene is TRBV6-5, the J gene TRBJ1-3, with D possibly TRBD1 on 6 matching bases. V dropped 8 bases and J dropped 0 bases, with 14 bases sitting between them. CDR1 and CDR2 (germline): MNHEY, SVGAGI. The CDR3 length is 15 residues. This CDR3 is CASCLDRFSGNTIYF. The CDR3 DNA is TGTGCCAGCTGTCTGGACAGATTCTCTGGAAACACCATATATTTT.

V usage is TRBV6-1 and J usage is TRBJ2-3; 10 nucleotides align to TRBD2. J lost 3 bases, V lost 2 bases, and 5 bases had no gene match. Germline lookup yields CDR1 MNHNS and CDR2 SASEGT. The CDR3 is made up of 16 amino acids. The CDR3 bases are TGTGCCAGCAGTGAACTAGCGGGGGCAGGAACAGATACGCAGTATTTT. It encodes CASSELAGAGTDTQYF.

Note on this clone: The same CDR3 can be traced to other DNA sequences in this sample. The chain has TRBV20-1 and TRBJ2-2; no clear D gene. The CDR3 is made up of 11 amino acids. With 3 bases removed from V and 8 bases from J, the gap between germline ends came to 7 bases. Germline V lookup: CDR1 DFQATT, CDR2 SNEGSKA (reference sequence). The DNA for the CDR3 is TGCAGTGCTAGTCGGGTAGGGGAGCTGTTTTTT. Residues: CSASRVGELFF.

The J gene is TRBJ1-2, the V gene TRBV5-6, with a weak D call TRBD1 (6 bases). Per the germline V gene, CDR1 is SGHDT and CDR2 is YYEEEE. V dropped 4 bases and J dropped 0 bases, with 22 bases sitting between them. This CDR3 comprises 18 residues. The CDR3 nucleotides read TGTGCCAGCAGCGGCTATAGGGACGCGACAGGAGCTAACTATGGCTACACCTTC. Its protein product is CASSGYRDATGANYGYTF.

This clone was found once. The chain links TRBV5-1 to TRBJ2-1; a possible D gene is TRBD2 (5 bases). The CDR3 consists of 15 residues. Trimming stripped 0 bases from V and 0 bases from J, with 7 bases between. Looked up from germline, CDR1 is SGHRS and CDR2 is YFSETQ. The CDR3: CASSLEAASYNEQFF. The CDR3 DNA reads as TGCGCCAGCAGCTTGGAAGCGGCCTCCTACAATGAGCAGTTCTTC.

The V gene is TRBV19, the J gene TRBJ1-5; 10 bases fit TRBD1. Germline-derived CDR1 and CDR2 are LNHDA and SQIVND (reference sequence). V trimming: 6 bases; J trimming: 2 bases; junction bases outside the gene matches: 7. The CDR3 extends over 16 amino acids. CDR3: CASSLTGGRGNQPQHF. CDR3 sequence (DNA): TGTGCCAGTAGCTTGACAGGGGGCAGGGGCAATCAGCCCCAGCATTTT. The whole variable domain, filled in from reference TRBV19 and TRBJ1-5, reads DGGITQSPKYLFRKEGQNVTLSCEQNLNHDAMYWYRQDPGQGLRLIYYSQIVNDFQKGDIAEGYSVSREKKESFPLTVTSAQKNPTAFYLCASSLTGGRGNQPQHFGDGTRLSIL.

This chain connects TRBV9 to TRBJ1-3; 7 bases fit TRBD1. The CDR3 length is 18 residues. Unmatched junction bases numbered 14, after V lost 3 bases and J lost 2 bases. The germline gives CDR1 SGDLS, CDR2 YYNGEE. CDR3 DNA sequence: TGTGCCAGCAGCGCCCGGCGTGCCTCTCAGGGGGCTGGAAACACCATATATTTT. The encoded protein is CASSARRASQGAGNTIYF.